These 25 T cell receptor beta chains were sequenced from one sample in a study of cytomegalovirus exposure and HLA in healthy donors. TCRdb keeps only in-frame clones here, not all; method: immunoSEQ multiplex PCR. The sample contains 150,000 to 200,000 clones, 95% to 97% of which appear only once. The sample was PBMCs. The receptors shown here come from a woman between 18 and 30 years old in good health and CMV-seronegative.

The chain carries TRBV19 and TRBJ1-2, with 8 bases aligning to TRBD1. The CDR3 contains 14 residues. V lost 5 bases to trimming and J lost 8 bases; unmatched junction nucleotides: 10. Germline V CDR1 and CDR2: LNHDA, SQIVND (reference sequence). CDR3 DNA sequence: TGTGCCAGTAGTGTCCGACAGGGGCTCGGCGGCTACACCTTC. As protein: CASSVRQGLGGYTF.

The chain joins TRBV4-1 to TRBJ2-2, with 12 bases matching TRBD2. The germline V gene has CDR1 MGHRA and CDR2 YSYEKL. The junction had 12 bases not matched to a gene; V was cut back by 1 base and J by 3 bases. The CDR3 has 20 amino acids. The CDR3 is CASSQGMASGGAGYTGELFF. The CDR3 DNA follows: TGCGCCAGCAGCCAAGGCATGGCTAGCGGGGGGGCCGGTTACACCGGGGAGCTGTTTTTT.

The chain couples TRBV4-1 to TRBJ2-7; TRBD2 matches 11 bases. With 3 bases clipped from V and 0 bases from J, the junction kept 10 bases outside the gene matches. This CDR3 has 18 amino acids. The germline V gene has CDR1 MGHRA and CDR2 YSYEKL. This CDR3 is CASSQTFSGTSGSYEQYF. CDR3 sequence (DNA): TGCGCCAGCAGCCAGACCTTCTCCGGGACTAGCGGCTCCTACGAGCAGTACTTC.

J is TRBJ2-2 and V is TRBV18, with 7 positions matching TRBD1. The CDR3 is made up of 16 amino acids. Germline V gives CDR1 KGHSH, CDR2 LQKENI. Trimming removed 1 base from V and 1 base from J; junction bases left unmatched: 3. The CDR3 DNA reads as TGTGCCAGCTCACCACTCAGGACAGGGAACACCGGGGAGCTGTTTTTT. Amino acid sequence: CASSPLRTGNTGELFF.

V usage is TRBV15 and J usage is TRBJ2-7; D possibly corresponds to TRBD1 (5 bases). CDR3 length: 13 amino acids. Per the germline V gene, CDR1 is LNHNV and CDR2 is YYDKDF (reference sequence). V lost 2 bases and J lost 4, with 9 bases in between. The CDR3 is CATSRQGWYEQYF. The CDR3 DNA is TGTGCCACCAGCAGACAGGGTTGGTACGAGCAGTACTTC.

In the case of this clone: The sample carries other DNA sequences with the same CDR3. This chain connects TRBV9 to TRBJ2-2; D gene unclear. Germline CDR1 SGDLS, CDR2 YYNGEE. This CDR3 contains 12 residues. V was clipped by 1 base and J by 5 bases, with 3 bases between them. CDR3 sequence: CASSVSTGELFF. The CDR3 DNA reads as TGTGCCAGCAGCGTATCGACCGGGGAGCTGTTTTTT.

This clone was seen more than once but under ten times. V is TRBV6-1 and J is TRBJ1-1; TRBD1 agrees at 9 bases. V trimming: 3 bases; J trimming: 1 base; junction bases outside the gene matches: 3. The CDR3 runs to 15 residues. The germline V gene has CDR1 MNHNS and CDR2 SASEGT. The CDR3 region has the DNA TGTGCCAGCAGTGACACAGGGGGCTGGAACACTGAAGCTTTCTTT. It yields the protein CASSDTGGWNTEAFF.

The chain links TRBV19 to TRBJ2-3; D remains unclear. CDR1 is LNHDA, CDR2 SQIVND, per germline (reference sequence). V dropped 7 bases and J dropped 0 bases, with 14 bases sitting between them. The CDR3 runs to 15 residues. The CDR3 nucleotides read TGTGCCAGTAAACTTGCAGGCCCTAGCACAGATACGCAGTATTTT. As protein: CASKLAGPSTDTQYF.

The chain joins TRBV11-2 to TRBJ2-5; 8 positions agree with TRBD2. Germline CDR1 reads SGHAT; CDR2 reads FQNNGV. The junction had 6 bases not matched to a gene; V was cut back by 6 bases and J by 3 bases. The CDR3 is 14 amino acids. The CDR3 reads CASRQSGGKETQYF. CDR3 bases: TGTGCCAGCAGACAGAGCGGGGGTAAAGAGACCCAGTACTTC.

The chain is built from TRBV4-2 and TRBJ2-1; 8 bases map to TRBD2. Germline V lookup: CDR1 LGHNA, CDR2 YNFKEQ. Trimming at V came to 1 base and at J to 10 bases, leaving 15 bases not matched to a gene. The CDR3 has 17 amino acids. As DNA, the CDR3 is TGTGCCAGCAGCCAAGTAACCGAGGGCCCGCGGGGGGTGGAGCAGTTCTTC. It codes for CASSQVTEGPRGVEQFF.

The CDR3 DNA follows: TGTGCCAGTAGTAGGTCCCGGGACATGAACACTGAAGCTTTCTTT. Translated: CASSRSRDMNTEAFF. The rearrangement links TRBV19 to TRBJ1-1; D is perhaps TRBD1 (6 bases). Germline loops: CDR1 LNHDA, CDR2 SQIVND (reference sequence). This CDR3 spans 15 amino acids. Trimming removed 4 bases at V and 0 bases at J, with 12 bases between.

The chain couples TRBV4-1 to TRBJ1-1, with TRBD1 as a possible D gene (6 bases). V lost 6 bases and J 3 bases, leaving 11 bases between the germline ends. Germline loops: CDR1 MGHRA, CDR2 YSYEKL. The CDR3 totals 13 residues. The CDR3, as DNA: TGCGCCAGCAGTTTCAGACAGGACACTGAAGCTTTCTTT. Residues: CASSFRQDTEAFF.

The rearrangement uses TRBV5-3 and TRBJ2-7, with D tentatively TRBD2 (5 bases). TRBV5-3 belongs to the ORF category, with a function that is uncertain. V gave up 4 bases and J gave up 1 base, with 12 bases separating them. This CDR3 spans 14 amino acids. CDR3 nucleotide sequence: TGTGCCAGAAGCCGGACTCAGCTTTCCTACGAGCAGTACTTC. Translated: CARSRTQLSYEQYF.

This clone was observed a single time. V and J are TRBV28 and TRBJ2-7; D is possibly TRBD2 (6 bases). The CDR3 consists of 15 residues. Trimming took 5 bases from V and 7 from J, leaving 21 bases between them. The V gene's germline CDR1 is MDHEN and CDR2 SYDVKM. The CDR3 coding sequence is TGTGCCAGCAGTCGCATAGGGACTGGTGGTCAGGAGCAGTACTTC. This encodes CASSRIGTGGQEQYF.

Here the CDR3 DNA reads TGTGCCAGTAGTTTGGGCAGGCGATCTGGGGCCAACGTCCTGACTTTC. It encodes CASSLGRRSGANVLTF. The chain joins TRBV19 to TRBJ2-6; D remains unclear. The CDR3 length is 16 residues. Germline CDR1 and CDR2: LNHDA and SQIVND (reference sequence). The germline V and J ends were trimmed by 5 bases and 1 base, with 12 bases remaining between them.

This chain's CDR3 is CSAREEREQYF. The CDR3 region has the DNA TGCAGTGCTAGAGAGGAGAGAGAGCAGTACTTC. The V and J genes are TRBV20-1 and TRBJ2-7; D is unresolved. The V gene lost 0 bases and the J gene lost 7 bases, with 7 bases spanning the gap. The CDR3 consists of 11 residues. Germline CDR1 is DFQATT and CDR2 is SNEGSKA (reference sequence).

The chain joins TRBV29-1 to TRBJ1-2; a possible D gene is TRBD1 (6 bases). Trimming removed 5 bases from V and 1 base from J, with 11 bases in between. The germline gives CDR1 SQVTM, CDR2 ANQGSEA. This CDR3 comprises 13 residues. The CDR3 is CSVSDRFNYGYTF. In nucleotides, the CDR3 is TGCAGCGTTTCGGACAGATTTAACTATGGCTACACCTTC.

The chain is built from TRBV6-5 and TRBJ1-2; D uncertain. V lost 2 bases and J lost 7, with 14 bases in between. From germline, CDR1 is MNHEY and CDR2 SVGAGI. The CDR3 has 14 amino acids. CDR3 loop: CASSYGGKAGGYTF. CDR3 sequence (DNA): TGTGCCAGCAGTTACGGAGGGAAAGCTGGTGGCTACACCTTC.

The chain links TRBV19 to TRBJ2-1; 8 positions match TRBD1. With V trimmed by 1 base and J by 4 bases, 6 bases remained unmatched. The CDR3 length is 16 residues. Germline V CDR1 and CDR2: LNHDA, SQIVND (reference sequence). CDR3 residues: CASSIVSQGAYNEQFF. The CDR3, as DNA: TGTGCCAGTAGTATAGTCTCCCAGGGGGCATACAATGAGCAGTTCTTC.

The CDR3 sequence: CASGLVRGSNEQFF. The CDR3 nucleotides read TGTGCTAGTGGTTTGGTAAGGGGATCCAATGAGCAGTTCTTC. This chain connects TRBV12-5 to TRBJ2-1; D may be TRBD1 (5 bases). Germline lookup yields CDR1 LGHNT and CDR2 FRNRAP. This CDR3 comprises 14 residues. The ends were cut back, 0 bases at V and 6 bases at J, with 9 bases in the middle.

The rearrangement links TRBV27 to TRBJ1-2; D gene uncertain. This CDR3 contains 15 residues. Trimming left V 2 bases short and J 4 bases short, with 14 bases between. Looked up from germline, CDR1 is MNHEY and CDR2 is SMNVEV (reference sequence). CDR3 sequence reads: CASSLGFAGGYGYTF. The CDR3 DNA reads TGTGCCAGCAGTTTAGGGTTTGCGGGAGGCTATGGCTACACCTTC.

The chain couples TRBV6-5 to TRBJ1-2; D not certain. The germline V gene has CDR1 MNHEY and CDR2 SVGAGI. Trimming stripped 2 bases from V and 2 bases from J, with 6 bases between. CDR3 size: 13 residues. The CDR3 spells CASSYEGNYGYTF. CDR3 in DNA: TGTGCCAGCAGTTACGAGGGCAACTATGGCTACACCTTC.

This sequence joins TRBV29-1 and TRBJ2-1; D is ambiguous. V was trimmed by 5 bases and J by 6 bases, leaving 11 bases between them. Per germline, CDR1 SQVTM and CDR2 ANQGSEA. The CDR3 length is 12 residues. The CDR3 here is CSVSPAVNEQFF. The CDR3, as DNA: TGCAGCGTTTCCCCGGCGGTCAATGAGCAGTTCTTC.

This CDR3 is CASSDRYEQYF. CDR3 nucleotides: TGTGCCAGCAGTGACAGATACGAGCAGTACTTC. This chain uses TRBV7-9 with TRBJ2-7, with TRBD1 as a possible D gene (5 bases). V dropped 6 bases and J dropped 4 bases, with 7 bases sitting between them. Germline V gene lookup returns CDR1 SEHNR and CDR2 FQNEAQ (reference sequence). The CDR3 is made up of 11 amino acids. Full variable domain (rest looked up from reference TRBV7-9 and TRBJ2-7): DTGVSQNPRHKITKRGQNVTFRCDPISEHNRLYWYRQTLGQGPEFLTYFQNEAQLEKSRLLSDRFSAERPKGSFSTLEIQRTEQGDSAMYLCASSDRYEQYFGPGTRLTVT.

V is TRBV6-5 and J is TRBJ1-1, with D unclear. The CDR3 length is 14 residues. In germline, CDR1 is MNHEY, CDR2 SVGAGI. The ends were cut back, 0 bases at V and 1 base at J, with 6 bases in the middle. CDR3 nucleotides: TGTGCCAGCAGTTACTCAGCAGGGAACACTGAAGCTTTCTTT. It encodes CASSYSAGNTEAFF.